This T cell receptor beta chain was found in a study of cytotoxic CD8 clonotypes in ibrutinib-treated CLL. Study details: Within the patient group, ten to twelve were relapsed/refractory and around 15 treatment-naive, and around 18 were IGHV unmutated.

The study's findings and limits: Against age-matched healthy donors, baseline clonality ran higher and tracked circulating CD8+ T-cell counts. Clonality, elevated at ibrutinib response, dropped back toward baseline at progression.

This clone was detected only a few times. What it binds is not known. The germline V gene encodes CDR1 SNHLY and CDR2 FYNNEI. The CDR3 has 15 amino acids. The trim removed 8 bases at V and 2 bases at J, leaving 10 bases unmatched. Sequencing was performed with immunoSEQ multiplex PCR; in TCRdb, only in-frame clones are kept and a portion is missing. Of about 76,000 clones in the sample, around 78% were seen once. Genomic DNA in a quantity of about 2.1 micrograms was derived from cryopreserved PBMCs for TCR beta libraries. The source is a human donor with chronic lymphocytic leukemia. V gene TRBV2 combines with J gene TRBJ2-5; TRBD2 matches 8 bases. Source: PBMCs, taken after 24 months of ibrutinib treatment. The CDR3 sequence is CASEPGLGTQETQYF. As DNA, the CDR3 is TGTGCCAGCGAACCGGGACTAGGGACGCAAGAGACCCAGTACTTC. Based on the CDR3 plus reference TRBV2 and TRBJ2-5, the full variable domain is EPEVTQTPSHQVTQMGQEVILRCVPISNHLYFYWYRQILGQKVEFLVSFYNNEISEKSEIFDDQFSVERPDGSNFTLKIRSTKLEDSAMYFCASEPGLGTQETQYFGPGTRLLVL.